This entry features one TCR beta chain sequence. Trimming took off 0 bases at V and 6 bases at J, with 8 bases between the two ends. There are 14 residues in the CDR3. CDR1 is MNHEY, CDR2 SVGEGT, per germline. From around 500 ng of total RNA, TCR beta-specific cDNA was reverse-transcribed using a constant-region primer. Slightly modified ARM-PCR, run as three nested multiplex PCR rounds, produced the TCR beta libraries. Forward primers for TRBV1-TRBV30 and a C-beta reverse primer served the first two PCR rounds, at roughly 10 cycles each. TCRdb re-analysed the multiplex PCR reads in MiXCR, keeping a single row per CDR3 protein. This sample carries 150,000 to 200,000 distinct CDR3 sequences, 50% to 75% of them seen once, and the ten largest clones take about 70%. The data stem from a study of tumor-infiltrating lymphocytes in primary liver carcinoma. As for the study in general: The patients presented with primary liver carcinoma, which was managed through surgical resection. Patients included men and women of 30 to 69 years.

They got blood RNA out of unsorted whole blood and also pulled out germline DNA. This TCR was sampled from a man aged 35 to 55 with primary liver carcinoma and hepatitis B virus infection. This chain joins TRBV6-2 or TRBV6-3 and TRBJ1-4; no clear D gene. Material for sequencing was peripheral blood. CDR3 nucleotide sequence: TGTGCCAGCAGTTACTCGACGGCAGATGAAAAACTGTTTTTT. Protein: CASSYSTADEKLFF.